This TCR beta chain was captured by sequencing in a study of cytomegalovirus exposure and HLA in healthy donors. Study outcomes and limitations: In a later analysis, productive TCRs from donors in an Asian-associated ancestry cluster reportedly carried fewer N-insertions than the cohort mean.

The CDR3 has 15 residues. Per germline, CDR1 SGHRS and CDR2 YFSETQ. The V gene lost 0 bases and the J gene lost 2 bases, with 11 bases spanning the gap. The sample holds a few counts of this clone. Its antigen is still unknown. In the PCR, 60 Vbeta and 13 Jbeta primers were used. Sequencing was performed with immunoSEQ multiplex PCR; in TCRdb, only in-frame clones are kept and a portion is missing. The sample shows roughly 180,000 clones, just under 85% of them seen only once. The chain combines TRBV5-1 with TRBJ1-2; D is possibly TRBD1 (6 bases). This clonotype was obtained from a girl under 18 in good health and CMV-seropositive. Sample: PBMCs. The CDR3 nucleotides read TGCGCCAGCAGCTTGGATGACAGGAGGAACTATGGCTACACCTTC. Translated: CASSLDDRRNYGYTF.